The source of this TCR beta chain is a study of blood T cell repertoires in COVID-19. At the level of the study: Researchers got acute and convalescent COVID-19 samples from the United States, Italy and Spain. From T cells, B-cell-depleted T cells, or PBMCs came the material, which was cDNA or gDNA.

CDR3 length equals 13 residues. V gave up 4 bases and J gave up 4 bases, with 9 bases separating them. CDR1 KGHDR and CDR2 SFDVKD come from the germline V gene. In the original workflow: Estimated nucleated cell counts came from reference gene primer amplification. Using immunoSEQ multiplex PCR, the repertoire was profiled, and TCRdb retains in-frame clones only, with some absent. V and J calls and clone size are copied from that table; D and trimming were computed from the DNA. The sample consists of tens of thousands of clones, 80% of them appearing once. This sequence originates from a human donor in a cohort sampled during active COVID-19. This chain connects TRBV24-1 to TRBJ1-2, with D perhaps matching TRBD1 (5 bases). Sequencing input: peripheral blood. The CDR3 DNA is TGTGCCACCAGTGACGGTCAGGGCTATGGCTACACCTTC. This translates into CATSDGQGYGYTF.